This section outlines one TCR beta chain sequence together with its context. Original methodology: From reference gene primer amplification, estimates of nucleated cell counts were derived. TCRdb's table, derived via immunoSEQ multiplex PCR, lists solely in-frame clones and lacks some. V and J calls and clone size follow that table, whereas D and trimming were derived from the DNA. The sample carries 65,000 to 85,000 clones, 88% recorded once. V shed 8 bases and J shed 0 bases, with 7 bases lying between them. The CDR3 length is 13 residues. Germline CDR1 and CDR2: LNHNV and YYDKDF (reference sequence). The record originates from a study of blood T cell repertoires in COVID-19. Overall study context: Acute and convalescent COVID-19 samples came from the United States, Italy and Spain. PBMCs, B-cell-depleted T cells, or T cells were the source of the cDNA or gDNA that made up the material.

The specimen was peripheral blood. V gene TRBV15 combines with J gene TRBJ1-4; D is ambiguous. This clonotype was sampled from a human donor in a cohort sampled during active COVID-19. The CDR3 here is CATHIPTNEKLFF. The CDR3 DNA sequence: TGTGCCACCCACATCCCAACTAATGAAAAACTGTTTTTT.